The source of this T cell receptor (beta chain) is a study of molecular identifiers for immune sequencing clone quantification. Findings and limits, study-wide: Naive cells had under 1% of molecules in clones above 20 RNA copies, effectors over 99%.

Sorted cells numbering 20,000 to 1,000,000, with 10%, 30% or 50% RNA, yielded the naive CD8 libraries. This clonotype was recorded many times. Its antigen is not identified. One entry per CDR3 protein, called by TCRdb with MiXCR from the PCR reads. Among around 82,000 distinct CDR3 sequences listed, under 20% were seen once. The CDR3 extends over 21 amino acids. V lost 4 bases, J lost 0 bases, and 22 bases stayed unmatched. CDR1 is MNHNS, CDR2 SASEGT, per germline. The rearrangement links TRBV6-1 to TRBJ2-3; TRBD2 matches at 7 bases. This receptor was identified in a human donor in good health. Some libraries in this study had Jurkat cell RNA spiked in. Sequencing was performed on naive CD8+ T cells from blood, with Jurkat cell RNA spiked in. The subset: FACS-sorted CD8+CD4-CCR7+CD45RA+ naive T cells. The CDR3, as DNA: TGTGCCAGCAGTGTAAATGGACTAGTCGTTTCCAATCCAACTAGCACAGATACGCAGTATTTT. It yields the protein CASSVNGLVVSNPTSTDTQYF.